This T cell receptor beta chain appears in the sequencing data of a study of identical twins. The study, taken as a whole, reports: Cord blood beta clonotypes that were abundant carried fewer insertions, and memory repertoires showed no such trend. Zero-insertion results could be subject to partial confounding by invariant MAIT and iNKT cells.

Many counts were recorded for this clonotype. No antigen is known for it. It was template switching that added a universal primer site, and there were unique molecular identifiers on the cDNA. TCRdb re-called the 5' RACE reads through MiXCR, storing one row per CDR3 protein. The sample shows fewer than 650,000 distinct CDR3 sequences, less than 9% of them seen only once. Healthy Caucasian individuals made up all the donors. The sample was also reused in another study, on yellow fever vaccine responses in identical twins.

Sequences were obtained from PBMCs. The TCR was taken from a young woman in good health.

Written as DNA, the CDR3 is TGTGCCAGTAGTATTTCTGTGGCCAAAAACATTCAGTACTTC. Translation: CASSISVAKNIQYF. V gene TRBV19 combines with J gene TRBJ2-4; D is unclear. Germline V gives CDR1 LNHDA, CDR2 SQIVND (reference sequence). Trimming left V 3 bases short and J 1 base short, with 7 bases between. The CDR3 has 14 amino acids.